This TCR beta chain originates from a study of T cell responses to AZD1222 COVID-19 vaccine. Overall study results and limits: Only a handful of AZD1222 recipients tested seropositive at baseline. Repertoires were obtained solely post-peak T cell response. Nearly half of spike-specific TCRs reportedly target variant regions that are unmutated in the B.1.351 and B.1.1.7 variants.

Repertoires were generated with immunoSEQ multiplex PCR, while TCRdb's copy carries only in-frame clones and drops some. The sample has around 140,000 clones, roughly 93% seen once. Investigators merged groups given second doses at roughly 4 or roughly 12 weeks. V was pared by 5 bases and J by 4 bases, with 6 bases of the junction left unmatched. The CDR3 contains 15 residues. Germline CDR1 is PRHDT and CDR2 is FYEKMQ (reference sequence). On this clone itself: Its antigen is unidentified.

This sequence was found in an adult who received the AZD1222 COVID-19 vaccine. The chain has TRBV13 and TRBJ1-5; 9 bases are a match to TRBD1. The specimen comprised peripheral blood, sampled 28 days after the second AZD1222 dose. CDR3 residues: CASSDNRGPNQPQHF. The CDR3 DNA reads as TGTGCCAGCAGCGACAACAGGGGGCCAAATCAGCCCCAGCATTTT.